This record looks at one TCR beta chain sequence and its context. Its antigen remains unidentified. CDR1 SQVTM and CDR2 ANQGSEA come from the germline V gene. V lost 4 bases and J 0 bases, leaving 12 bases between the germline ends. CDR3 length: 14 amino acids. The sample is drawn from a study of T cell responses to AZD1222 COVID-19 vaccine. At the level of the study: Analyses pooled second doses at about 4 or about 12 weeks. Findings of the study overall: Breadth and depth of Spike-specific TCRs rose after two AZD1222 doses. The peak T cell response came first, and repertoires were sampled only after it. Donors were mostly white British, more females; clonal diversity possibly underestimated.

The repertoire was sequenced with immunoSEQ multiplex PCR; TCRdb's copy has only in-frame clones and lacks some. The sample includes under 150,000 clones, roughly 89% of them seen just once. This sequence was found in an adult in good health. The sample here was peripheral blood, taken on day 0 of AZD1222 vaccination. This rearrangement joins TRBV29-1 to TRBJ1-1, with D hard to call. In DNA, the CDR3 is TGCAGCGTTGTCCGGGCCTTGGTGAACACTGAAGCTTTCTTT. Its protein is CSVVRALVNTEAFF.